Below, 18 T cell receptor beta chains from the same sample are listed, as sequenced in a study of control samples from healthy donors and cancer patients. Only in-frame clones appear in the TCRdb table, and some are missing; sequencing was by immunoSEQ multiplex PCR. The top ten clones hold about 14% of a sample with about 53,000 clones, roughly 90% of them seen once. Sequenced sample: PBMCs. The receptors originated from a man aged 55 to 70 with head and neck cancer.

V usage is TRBV14 and J usage is TRBJ2-7; 8 nucleotides agree with TRBD2. CDR3 length: 14 amino acids. Germline CDR1 is SGHDN and CDR2 is FVKESK. The trim removed 2 bases at V and 5 bases at J, leaving 5 bases unmatched. The CDR3 protein is CASSQWSGSHEQYF. For the CDR3, the DNA is TGTGCCAGCAGCCAATGGAGCGGGAGTCACGAGCAGTACTTC.

This clone was recorded only once. As DNA, the CDR3 is TGTGCCAGCGCTTTCTCGGGGGGGGAGCTGTTTTTT. It is translated as CASAFSGGELFF. The chain combines TRBV7-6 with TRBJ2-2; tentative D call: TRBD2 (5 bases). CDR1 SGHVS and CDR2 FNYEAQ come from the germline V gene. The CDR3 covers 12 residues. Trimming left V 8 bases short and J 8 bases short, with 12 bases between. Complete variable domain (other parts from reference TRBV7-6 and TRBJ2-2): GAGVSQSPRYKVTKRGQDVALRCDPISGHVSLYWYRQALGQGPEFLTYFNYEAQQDKSGLPNDRFSAERPEGSISTLTIQRTEQRDSAMYRCASAFSGGELFFGEGSRLTVL.

The chain links TRBV28 to TRBJ1-1; D may be TRBD1 (6 bases). This CDR3 contains 15 residues. V shed 3 bases and J shed 4 bases, with 15 bases lying between them. Germline V lookup: CDR1 MDHEN, CDR2 SYDVKM. The CDR3 sequence is CASSFLGRGGTEAFF. The CDR3 DNA is TGTGCCAGCAGTTTTCTTGGTCGAGGGGGCACTGAAGCTTTCTTT.

V usage is TRBV11-2 and J usage is TRBJ2-7; the D call may be TRBD1 or TRBD2 (6 bases each). V lost 3 bases, J lost 0 bases, and 12 bases lay in between. The germline V gene has CDR1 SGHAT and CDR2 FQNNGV. CDR3 length: 15 residues. The DNA of the CDR3 is TGTGCCAGCAGCTTGCGACTAGGGGGCTCCTACGAGCAGTACTTC. Its translation is CASSLRLGGSYEQYF.

The chain uses TRBV27 and TRBJ2-1, with 16 bases fitting TRBD2. Germline trimming cut 1 base from V and 8 bases from J; bases unmatched to any gene: 11. The CDR3 covers 19 residues. Germline V gene lookup returns CDR1 MNHEY and CDR2 SMNVEV (reference sequence). CDR3 residues: CASSLWQMAGLAGGHEQFF. The CDR3 DNA follows: TGTGCCAGCAGTTTATGGCAAATGGCGGGACTAGCGGGAGGGCATGAGCAGTTCTTC.

The chain is built from TRBV11-2 and TRBJ1-5; D is ambiguous. CDR3 length: 12 amino acids. V lost 3 bases and J 1 base, leaving 1 base between the germline ends. Per the germline V gene, CDR1 is SGHAT and CDR2 is FQNNGV. DNA for the CDR3: TGTGCCAGCAGCTTGAGCAATCAGCCCCAGCATTTT. Translated, it gives CASSLSNQPQHF.

The count of this clone is one. The chain is built from TRBV28 and TRBJ1-5; TRBD1 might be the D (6 bases). With 7 bases removed from V and 4 bases from J, the gap between germline ends came to 17 bases. CDR1 is MDHEN, CDR2 SYDVKM, per germline. The CDR3 runs 15 residues. In nucleotides, the CDR3 is TGTGCCAGCACCTCCAAGGGGGTCTGGAATCAGCCCCAGCATTTT. This codes for CASTSKGVWNQPQHF.

The rearrangement joins TRBV28 to TRBJ2-3; 7 bases line up with TRBD1. The CDR3 extends over 16 amino acids. CDR1 and CDR2 (germline): MDHEN, SYDVKM. Unmatched junction bases numbered 10, after V lost 3 bases and J lost 4 bases. CDR3 region: CASSFQAGGDADTQYF. As DNA, the CDR3 is TGTGCCAGCAGTTTTCAGGCAGGGGGTGACGCAGATACGCAGTATTTT. Using reference TRBV28 and TRBJ2-3 for the parts outside the CDR3, the full variable domain is DVKVTQSSRYLVKRTGEKVFLECVQDMDHENMFWYRQDPGLGLRLIYFSYDVKMKEKGDIPEGYSVSREKKERFSLILESASTNQTSMYLCASSFQAGGDADTQYFGPGTRLTVL.

The chain employs TRBV3-1 (or the pseudogene TRBV3-2) and TRBJ2-7; a weak D match, TRBD2 (5 bases). Germline V lookup: CDR1 LGHDT, CDR2 YNNKEL (reference sequence). The CDR3 extends over 14 amino acids. V shed 0 bases and J shed 6 bases, with 12 bases lying between them. CDR3 nucleotide sequence: TGTGCCAGCAGCCAAGATTTGACTAAAGCCGAGCAGTACTTC. It is translated as CASSQDLTKAEQYF.

The chain joins TRBV4-3 to TRBJ2-1; 7 nucleotides line up with TRBD2. The germline CDR1 and CDR2 sequences are LGHNA and YSLEER. Germline trimming cut 2 bases from V and 4 bases from J; bases unmatched to any gene: 5. CDR3 length equals 15 residues. The CDR3 DNA sequence: TGCGCCAGCAGCCAAAGGCGGGAGTGGTACAATGAGCAGTTCTTC. Translated: CASSQRREWYNEQFF.

This clone occurred a few times. Other DNA sequences in this sample translate to the same CDR3. This rearrangement joins TRBV7-2 to TRBJ2-5, with D perhaps matching TRBD1 or TRBD2 (6 bases each). The CDR3 is 15 amino acids. Germline loops: CDR1 SGHTA, CDR2 FQGNSA. V was shortened by 2 bases and J by 5 bases, with 15 bases between the two germline ends. DNA for the CDR3: TGTGCCAGCAGCTTACTAGCGCAAAGGGGGGAGACCCAGTACTTC. Amino acid sequence: CASSLLAQRGETQYF.

This chain uses TRBV7-9 with TRBJ2-5; a weak D match, TRBD1 (5 bases). CDR1 SEHNR and CDR2 FQNEAQ come from the germline V gene (reference sequence). This CDR3 spans 16 amino acids. V lost 4 bases to trimming and J lost 2 bases, with 17 bases between them. CDR3 bases: TGTGCCAGCAGCTCCGCCCACGACAGTGCTCAAGAGACCCAGTACTTC. This translates into CASSSAHDSAQETQYF.

The V and J genes are TRBV4-3 and TRBJ1-6; D possibly corresponds to TRBD1 (5 bases). The CDR3 totals 19 residues. Germline V gene lookup returns CDR1 LGHNA and CDR2 YSLEER. V dropped 0 bases and J dropped 6 bases, with 21 bases sitting between them. The CDR3 loop is CASSQDNMAGTGRNSPLHF. DNA for the CDR3: TGCGCCAGCAGCCAAGATAATATGGCGGGGACCGGTCGTAATTCACCCCTCCACTTT.

The rearrangement joins TRBV5-1 to TRBJ1-2, with no clear D. Germline values: CDR1 SGHRS, CDR2 YFSETQ. V lost 0 bases, J lost 1 base, and 13 bases lay in between. The CDR3 is made up of 16 amino acids. The CDR3 bases are TGCGCCAGCAGCTTGGAGCCCACAGAGAATAACTATGGCTACACCTTC. Encoded protein: CASSLEPTENNYGYTF.

The chain recombines TRBV12-3 or TRBV12-4 with TRBJ2-3; no clear D gene. V was cut by 6 bases and J by 5 bases, with 12 bases left in between. The CDR3 extends over 13 amino acids. CDR3 nucleotide sequence: TGTGCCAGCAGCCAAAGAGATCAAGATACGCAGTATTTT. As protein: CASSQRDQDTQYF.

V and J are TRBV5-6 and TRBJ2-7, with TRBD1 identical over 12 bases. V shed 3 bases, J shed 4 bases, and the junction held 5 bases outside the gene matches. The CDR3 totals 15 residues. The germline CDR1 and CDR2 sequences are SGHDT and YYEEEE. The DNA of the CDR3 is TGTGCCAGCAGCTGGGGGACAGGGGGCAGGTACGAGCAGTACTTC. It yields the protein CASSWGTGGRYEQYF.

The rearrangement joins TRBV6-5 to TRBJ2-3, with 7 bases lining up with TRBD1. V trimming: 5 bases; J trimming: 0 bases; junction bases outside the gene matches: 5. The CDR3 totals 15 residues. Germline CDR1 MNHEY, CDR2 SVGAGI. The CDR3: CASSRQGQSTDTQYF. In DNA form, the CDR3 reads TGTGCCAGCAGTAGACAGGGACAAAGCACAGATACGCAGTATTTT.

V and J are TRBV19 and TRBJ2-7; TRBD1 matches at 8 bases. There are 15 residues in the CDR3. V gave up 4 bases and J gave up 5 bases; unmatched junction bases: 10. Germline CDR1 reads LNHDA; CDR2 reads SQIVND (reference sequence). In DNA, the CDR3 is TGTGCCAGTAGTACCCCGGACAGGGTACCGGACGAGCAGTACTTC. It specifies CASSTPDRVPDEQYF.